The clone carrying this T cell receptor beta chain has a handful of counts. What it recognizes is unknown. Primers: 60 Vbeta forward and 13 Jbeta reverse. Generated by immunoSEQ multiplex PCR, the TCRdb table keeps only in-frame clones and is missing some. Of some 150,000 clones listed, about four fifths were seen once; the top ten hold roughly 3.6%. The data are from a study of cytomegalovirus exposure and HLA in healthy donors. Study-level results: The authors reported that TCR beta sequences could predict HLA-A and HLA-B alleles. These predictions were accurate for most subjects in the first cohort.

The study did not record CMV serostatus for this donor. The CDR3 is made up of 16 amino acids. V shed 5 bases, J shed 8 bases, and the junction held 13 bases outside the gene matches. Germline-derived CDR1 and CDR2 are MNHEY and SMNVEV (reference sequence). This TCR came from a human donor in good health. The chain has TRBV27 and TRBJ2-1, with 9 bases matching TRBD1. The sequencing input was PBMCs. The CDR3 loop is CASSIYPGQGKDEQFF. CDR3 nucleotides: TGTGCCAGCAGTATCTACCCGGGACAGGGTAAGGATGAGCAGTTCTTC.